Following are 17 T cell receptor beta chains from one sample sequenced in a study of blood T cells in healthy people across ages. Primers used in a second PCR of about 6 to 12 cycles were a sample-barcoded 5' primer and a J-beta primer mix. TCRdb called the 5' RACE reads again in MiXCR, with one record for every CDR3 protein. Of hundreds of thousands of distinct CDR3 sequences in the sample, about 62% were seen once. The sequenced sample was blood. The receptors shown here come from a young man in good health.

V and J are TRBV11-1 and TRBJ2-7, with D perhaps assigned TRBD1 or TRBD2 (5 bases each). Germline V CDR1 and CDR2: SGHAT, FQDESV (reference sequence). This CDR3 spans 14 amino acids. V lost 4 bases to trimming and J lost 7 bases, with 17 bases between them. DNA for the CDR3: TGTGCCAGCAGCTACGGGTACGGGACGGTGGAGCAGTACTTC. It yields the protein CASSYGYGTVEQYF.

V is TRBV7-2 and J is TRBJ2-5; D is perhaps TRBD1 or TRBD2 (5 bases each). The germline V and J ends were trimmed by 6 bases and 5 bases, with 13 bases remaining between them. CDR1 is SGHTA, CDR2 FQGNSA, per germline. CDR3 length equals 13 residues. The CDR3 nucleotides read TGTGCCAGCAGTACGCCCTGGGGGGAGACCCAGTACTTC. This encodes CASSTPWGETQYF.

V usage is TRBV3-1 and J usage is TRBJ2-5, with 11 nucleotides matching TRBD1. In germline, CDR1 is LGHDT, CDR2 YNNKEL (reference sequence). V dropped 7 bases and J dropped 2; count of bases not matched to a gene: 12. CDR3 length: 17 residues. The CDR3 DNA sequence: TGTGCCAGCACCCGACTCCAGGGACAGGGGGATCAAGAGACCCAGTACTTC. This sequence encodes CASTRLQGQGDQETQYF.

V and J are TRBV2 and TRBJ1-1; D gene ambiguous. The V gene lost 10 bases and the J gene lost 0 bases, with 15 bases spanning the gap. Germline V CDR1 and CDR2: SNHLY, FYNNEI. This CDR3 has 14 amino acids. CDR3 region: CANLGRRMNTEAFF. DNA of the CDR3: TGTGCCAACCTAGGACGGAGAATGAACACTGAAGCTTTCTTT.

The chain links TRBV28 to TRBJ2-1; TRBD1 matches at 12 bases. This CDR3 is built from 18 residues. Germline CDR1 and CDR2: MDHEN and SYDVKM. V lost 3 bases and J lost 7; bases outside the gene matches: 13. CDR3 loop: CASSLGQGATLRRNEQFF. The CDR3 region has the DNA TGTGCCAGCAGTTTGGGACAGGGGGCCACCCTCCGGCGGAATGAGCAGTTCTTC.

This chain joins TRBV12-3 or TRBV12-4 and TRBJ2-1, with D unclear. V was cut by 5 bases and J by 0 bases, with 8 bases left in between. CDR3 length: 14 residues. The DNA for the CDR3 is TGTGCCAGCAGTCCAGCCGGCTCCTACAATGAGCAGTTCTTC. Its translation is CASSPAGSYNEQFF.

This clonotype appeared many times. The rearrangement links TRBV7-2 to TRBJ2-7; the D is unclear. Germline CDR1 SGHTA, CDR2 FQGNSA. The CDR3 runs to 14 residues. V lost 1 base, J lost 1 base, and 8 bases lay in between. Written as DNA, the CDR3 is TGTGCCAGCAGCTTAGTACACGGATCCTACGAGCAGTACTTC. Amino acids: CASSLVHGSYEQYF.

This clonotype was seen more than once but under ten times. This chain joins TRBV27 and TRBJ2-1, with 8 bases fitting TRBD1. After removal of 5 bases from V and 4 bases from J, the junction contained 10 bases not matched to a gene. Germline V lookup: CDR1 MNHEY, CDR2 SMNVEV (reference sequence). CDR3 size: 16 residues. The CDR3 nucleotides are TGTGCCAGCAGTACCGCAGGGGGCGAATTGTACAATGAGCAGTTCTTC. It is translated as CASSTAGGELYNEQFF.

This clonotype was seen more than once but under ten times. This may be a read error: a much more frequent sequence differs by one nucleotide. The gene calls are TRBV5-1 and TRBJ2-1, with D possibly being TRBD1 (5 bases). The assigned J gene may be wrong: the sequence end matches TRBJ2-7 better. Per the germline V gene, CDR1 is SGHRS and CDR2 is YFSETQ. CDR3 length: 15 amino acids. Here the CDR3 DNA reads TGCGCCAGCAGCTTGGACAGGAGCTCCTACAATGAGCAGTACTTC. It is translated as CASSLDRSSYNEQYF.

This clonotype was detected a few times. This chain links TRBV12-3 or TRBV12-4 with TRBJ2-3, with D hard to call. V dropped 6 bases and J dropped 0 bases, with 7 bases sitting between them. The CDR3 is 13 amino acids. CDR3 sequence (DNA): TGTGCCAGCAGCCCAGAGAGCACAGATACGCAGTATTTT. It specifies CASSPESTDTQYF.

This clonotype has more than one count but fewer than ten. The chain has TRBV7-2 and TRBJ2-5; D is uncertain. V was shortened by 2 bases and J by 5 bases, with 9 bases between the two germline ends. The CDR3 has 13 residues. CDR1 is SGHTA, CDR2 FQGNSA, per germline. This chain's CDR3 is CASSLIERETQYF. The DNA for the CDR3 is TGTGCCAGCAGCTTAATCGAGAGGGAGACCCAGTACTTC.

Only a few counts were recorded for this clonotype. V gene TRBV7-8 combines with J gene TRBJ2-7; D is perhaps TRBD2 (5 bases). Germline V CDR1 and CDR2: SGHVS, FQNEAQ. This CDR3 has 14 amino acids. Trimming cost V 0 bases and J 5 bases, with 11 bases left between them. This CDR3 is CASSLAGEGHEQYF. In nucleotides, the CDR3 is TGTGCCAGCAGCTTAGCGGGAGAAGGCCACGAGCAGTACTTC.

This clonotype was found a few times. This rearrangement joins TRBV12-3 or TRBV12-4 to TRBJ2-5; a possible D gene is TRBD1 (6 bases). The CDR3 extends over 12 amino acids. V lost 7 bases and J lost 6, with 12 bases in between. CDR3 in amino acids: CASTQGSQTQYF. CDR3 nucleotides: TGTGCCAGCACCCAGGGGTCTCAGACCCAGTACTTC.

This clonotype has just a few counts. In DNA, the CDR3 is TGTGCCATCAGTGAGTCGGTCCAGGTGGTTGAAGCTTTCTTT. Amino acids: CAISESVQVVEAFF. The chain recombines TRBV10-3 with TRBJ1-1; D remains unclear. The CDR3 spans 14 residues. In germline, CDR1 is ENHRY, CDR2 SYGVKD. The V and J ends lost 0 bases and 7 bases respectively, with 12 bases between them.

Worth noting for this clonotype: At one end the junction does not follow the germline gene, possibly because of a read error. The V and J genes are TRBV18 and TRBJ1-3; no reliable D call. This CDR3 is built from 12 residues. Germline loops: CDR1 KGHSH, CDR2 LQKENI. The CDR3 region is CASSPDGSTIYF. The CDR3 coding sequence is TGTGCCAGCTCACCAGATGGAAGCACCATATATTTT.

This clonotype was detected only once. The chain has TRBV7-3 and TRBJ1-6; 7 bases map to TRBD1. This CDR3 has 16 amino acids. Germline V gives CDR1 SGHTA, CDR2 FQGTGA. V was pared by 0 bases and J by 7 bases, with 6 bases of the junction left unmatched. The CDR3 spells CASSLTGDSQNSPLHF. The DNA of the CDR3 is TGTGCCAGCAGCTTAACAGGGGACAGCCAAAATTCACCCCTCCACTTT.

The chain joins TRBV27 to TRBJ2-1, with D tentatively TRBD2 (6 bases). Deletions cut 6 bases from V and 0 bases from J, with 15 bases between. The CDR3 length is 16 residues. CDR1 is MNHEY, CDR2 SMNVEV, per germline (reference sequence). The CDR3: CASSPHRRGSYNEQFF. The CDR3 nucleotides read TGTGCCAGCAGCCCCCACCGGCGGGGCTCCTACAATGAGCAGTTCTTC.